Included here is one T cell receptor beta chain sequence, with context. What it binds is unknown. The repertoire was sequenced with immunoSEQ multiplex PCR; TCRdb's copy has only in-frame clones and lacks some. Of about 81,000 clones listed, 91% are singletons. The CDR3 sequence is 12 residues long. In germline, CDR1 is MNHEY, CDR2 SVGAGI. Trimming removed 8 bases at V and 7 bases at J, with 9 bases between. The entry originates in a study of Tregs in tolerant kidney transplant recipients. Study-level findings and limits: The most relevant donor-specific Treg TCRbeta repertoire apparently came from expansion with activated donor B cells. Biological reproducibility was not directly addressed, but technical replication error appeared minimal. The small number of patients limits these findings pending further validation.

The nonmyeloablative bone marrow transplants came from related graft donors, with transient mixed chimerism. CD4+CD25+CD127- Tregs, CD4+CD25- non-Tregs, CD4 and CD8 cells were sorted. The specimen comprised CD4+ T cells from blood (PBMCs), sampled 24 months after the transplant. The sequence came from a human patient who received a combined kidney and bone marrow transplant. Some of the T cells might come from the graft donor. The rearrangement uses TRBV6-5 and TRBJ1-6; D not resolved. CDR3 sequence (DNA): TGTGCCAGCCCCTCGGGGAATTCACCCCTCCACTTT. Its protein is CASPSGNSPLHF.